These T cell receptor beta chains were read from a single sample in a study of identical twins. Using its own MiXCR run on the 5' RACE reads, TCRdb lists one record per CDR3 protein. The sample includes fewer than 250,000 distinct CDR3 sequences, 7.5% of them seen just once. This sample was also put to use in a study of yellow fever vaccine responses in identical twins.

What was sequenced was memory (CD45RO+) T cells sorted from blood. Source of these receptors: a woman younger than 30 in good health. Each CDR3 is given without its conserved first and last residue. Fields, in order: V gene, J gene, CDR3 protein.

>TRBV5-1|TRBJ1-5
ASSPTDSNQPQH
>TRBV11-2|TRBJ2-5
ASSLDTSGRVKETQY
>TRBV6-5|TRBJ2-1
ASSYLPSRYNEQF
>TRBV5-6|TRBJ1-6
ASSIRTGTNNSPLH
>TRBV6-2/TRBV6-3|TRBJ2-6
ASSSGTGGGTGANVLT
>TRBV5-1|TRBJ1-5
ASSLEGNRNQPQH
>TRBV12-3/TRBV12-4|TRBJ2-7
ASTVGQGSYEQY
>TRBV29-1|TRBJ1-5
SVGGGAGNQPQH
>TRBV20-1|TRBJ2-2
SAKGQGRAGELF
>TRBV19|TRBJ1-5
ASSTLTGDNQPQH
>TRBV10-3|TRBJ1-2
AISRTVLGDGYT
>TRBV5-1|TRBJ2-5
ASSQTGVVRETQY
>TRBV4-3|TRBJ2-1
ASSQESSGSSYNEQF
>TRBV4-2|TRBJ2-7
ASSQVPGVGYEQY
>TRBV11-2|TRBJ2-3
ASSLVPAGGLGITDTQY
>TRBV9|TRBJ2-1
ASSVSWDNEQF
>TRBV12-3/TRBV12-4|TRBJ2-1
ASRGWGPQYNEQF
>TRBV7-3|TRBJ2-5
ASSLTGELLETQY
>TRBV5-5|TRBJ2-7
ASSLGQGNPYEQY
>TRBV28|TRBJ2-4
ASSSPGGERNIQY
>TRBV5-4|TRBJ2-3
ASSSPTSATDTQY
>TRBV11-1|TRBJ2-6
ASSLNPLSGANVLT
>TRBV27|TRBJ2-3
ASSRLSSTDTQY
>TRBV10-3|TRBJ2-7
AIRGQFLGYEQY
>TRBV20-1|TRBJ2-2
SARDPGLADTGELF
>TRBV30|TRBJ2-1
AWSNGLAGDEQF
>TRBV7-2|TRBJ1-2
ASSLAIQGSNGYT
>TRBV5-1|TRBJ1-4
ASSLDRGDEKLF
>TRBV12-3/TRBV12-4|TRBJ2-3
ASTKIQGRTDTQY
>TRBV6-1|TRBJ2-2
ASRLSGRLNTGELF
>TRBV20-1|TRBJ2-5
SGVPLAGGWETQY
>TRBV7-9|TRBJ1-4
ASSLDPGQGYEKLF
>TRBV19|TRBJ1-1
AETGRDTEAF
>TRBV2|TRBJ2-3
ASSGPRTSGSFDTQY
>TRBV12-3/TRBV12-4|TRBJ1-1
ASRSRAGHTEAF
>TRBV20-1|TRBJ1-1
SARDLTVHTEAF
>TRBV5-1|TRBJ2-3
ASSLGIAGQY
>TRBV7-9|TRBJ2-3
ASSPTTSAQY
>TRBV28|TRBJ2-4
ASSLPGTEIQY
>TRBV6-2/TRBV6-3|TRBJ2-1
ASSYGTGYFSEQF
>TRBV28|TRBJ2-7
ASSYPGQVLSEQY
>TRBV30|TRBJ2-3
AWQGANTDTQY
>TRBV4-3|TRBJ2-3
ASSQGPDYTDTQY
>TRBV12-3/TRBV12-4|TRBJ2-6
ASSLGTGGSGANVLT
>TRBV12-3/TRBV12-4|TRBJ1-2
ASSSWGYGYT
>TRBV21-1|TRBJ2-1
ASRDSRDRGLPEQF
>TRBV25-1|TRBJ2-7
ASSEAGEGHYEQY
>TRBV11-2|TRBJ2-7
ASSLSTYEQY
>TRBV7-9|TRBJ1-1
ASTPGPPGTEAF
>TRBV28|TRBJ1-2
ASSFIPTYGYT
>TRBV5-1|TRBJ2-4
ASSLEGQGGAKNIQY
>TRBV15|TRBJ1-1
ATSRDGAAGLTEAF
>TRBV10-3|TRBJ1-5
AISDDRVRAQH
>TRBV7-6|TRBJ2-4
ASSLGNKNIQY
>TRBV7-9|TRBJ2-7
ASSFQGSQTPEQY
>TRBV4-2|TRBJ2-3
ASSQDETSGFTDTQY
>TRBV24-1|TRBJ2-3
ATSDSPGQGADTQY
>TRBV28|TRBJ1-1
ASARTGPNTEAF
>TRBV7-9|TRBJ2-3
ASSGGTDTQY
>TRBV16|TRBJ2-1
ASSQWRGGQLHNEQF